Listed below are T cell receptor beta chains from one sample, sequenced in a study of neurological immune-mediated disorders. TCRdb reprocessed the 5' RACE reads with MiXCR, giving one entry per CDR3 protein. The sample includes 66,000 or so distinct CDR3 sequences, 4% to 6% of them seen just once. The specimen was PBMCs. These receptors were collected from a woman aged 25 to 45 with multiple sclerosis. The CDR3 runs from the conserved cysteine through the conserved F or W. Each record gives: D gene, V gene, clone size, J gene, CDR3 DNA, CDR3 protein. D genes are given only for firm matches. Clone size, where shown, is once, few, many, or a class for clones that have expanded.

>TRBD1|TRBV20-1|many|TRBJ2-7
TGCAGTGCAACGTTAGGGACAGGGCGAGGTTACGAGCAGTACTTC
CSATLGTGRGYEQYF
>-|TRBV6-5|many|TRBJ2-2
TGTGCCAGCAGCTGGGGGCCCAAACGGACCGGGGAGCTGTTTTTT
CASSWGPKRTGELFF
>-|TRBV28|-|TRBJ2-5
TGTGCCAGCTGGACTCGAGGGGGAATTGGGGAGACCCAGTACTTC
CASWTRGGIGETQYF
>TRBD1|TRBV7-9|-|TRBJ2-6
TGTGCCAGCAGCTTAGATCCCGCCTCGGGACAGGGCCGAGACTCTGGGGCCAACGTCCTGACTTTC
CASSLDPASGQGRDSGANVLTF
>TRBD1|TRBV7-6|-|TRBJ2-5
TGTGCCAGCAGCCCTGACAGGGAAACCCAAGAGACCCAGTACTTC
CASSPDRETQETQYF
>-|TRBV5-1|many|TRBJ1-4
TGCGCCAGCAGCTTGGGAACAGGGACGTTGATGGAACTGTTTTTT
CASSLGTGTLMELFF
>-|TRBV10-2|many|TRBJ2-5
TGCGCCAGCAGTGAGCCTGGGGTAGTAGAGACCCAGTACTTC
CASSEPGVVETQYF
>-|TRBV10-3|many|TRBJ2-5
TGTGCCATCAGTGAGGCCTTCGGGGAGACCCAGTACTTC
CAISEAFGETQYF
>-|TRBV20-1|-|TRBJ2-3
TGCAGTGCCGGATATGGGGGGTCCACAGATACGCAGTATTTT
CSAGYGGSTDTQYF
>-|TRBV4-1|-|TRBJ2-1
TGCGCCAGCAGCCAAGCCCAGGGGTCGCAGTTCTTC
CASSQAQGSQFF
>-|TRBV7-9|many|TRBJ2-2
TGTGCCCTAATCCGAGGCGTGGGAACCGGGGAGCTGTTTTTT
CALIRGVGTGELFF
>TRBD2|TRBV20-1|few|TRBJ2-5
TGCAGTGCTAGAGGTGTAGCGGGGGGACTCCAAGAGACCCAGTACTTC
CSARGVAGGLQETQYF
>-|TRBV27|few|TRBJ2-3
TGTGCCAGCAAAAGGGGCGCGGACCCCTGGACAGATACGCAGTATTTT
CASKRGADPWTDTQYF
>TRBD2|TRBV20-1|-|TRBJ2-2
TGCAGTGCTAGACCTGCGGGACTAGCGGGCGCGAACACCGGGGAGCTGTTTTTT
CSARPAGLAGANTGELFF
>-|TRBV7-3|-|TRBJ1-1
TGTGCCAGCAGCTTATCCGGGGCCCTAAACACTGAAGCTTTCTTT
CASSLSGALNTEAFF
>TRBD2|TRBV11-2|many|TRBJ2-5
TGTGCCAGCAGCTTTTGGGCTAGCGGCCAAGAGACCCAGTACTTC
CASSFWASGQETQYF
>-|TRBV6-5|many|TRBJ2-5
TGTGCCAGCAGCTACGGGTCTGTCAGCCCTCCCGGGGAGACCCAGTACTTC
CASSYGSVSPPGETQYF
>TRBD2|TRBV20-1|many|TRBJ2-3
TGCAGTGCTACCCGACTAGCGGGGGTCACAGATACGCAGTATTTT
CSATRLAGVTDTQYF
>-|TRBV4-2|many|TRBJ1-3
TGTGCCAGCAGCCAAGAGCTTGGAGCTGGAAACACCATATATTTT
CASSQELGAGNTIYF
>-|TRBV24-1|medium-sized|TRBJ2-7
TGTGCCACCAGTGATGACACACACGAGCAGTACTTC
CATSDDTHEQYF
>TRBD2|TRBV20-1|many|TRBJ2-3
TGCAGTGCCGGAGATACCCTAGCGGGGTACACAGATACGCAGTATTTT
CSAGDTLAGYTDTQYF
>TRBD1|TRBV20-1|many|TRBJ1-5
TGCAGTTTAAGAACAGGGGATCAGCCCCAGCATTTT
CSLRTGDQPQHF
>-|TRBV15|many|TRBJ2-7
TGTGCCACCAGCAGTCGCCTCACGGGGGAAGAGCAGTACTTC
CATSSRLTGEEQYF
>-|TRBV20-1|few|TRBJ2-3
TGCAGTGCTAACCCGTATCAGGGATCGCAGTATTTT
CSANPYQGSQYF
>-|TRBV28|few|TRBJ1-5
TGTGCCAGCAGCCCTATGTTTGGGGACAAAAATAGCAATCAGCCCCAGCATTTT
CASSPMFGDKNSNQPQHF
>-|TRBV4-1|many|TRBJ2-7
TGCGCCAGCAGCCGCCCCTCTGGAGGGGCCTACGAGCAGTACTTC
CASSRPSGGAYEQYF
>-|TRBV20-1|few|TRBJ1-5
TGCAGTGCTAGAGGGGGGGGTCAGCCCCAGCATTTT
CSARGGGQPQHF
>-|TRBV3-1|few|TRBJ1-1
TGTGCCAGCAGCCAAGTTGCGGGGAACACTGAAGCTTTCTTT
CASSQVAGNTEAFF
>-|TRBV11-2|many|TRBJ2-6
TGTGCCAGCAGCTTAGGCTCTGGGGCCAACGTCCTGACTTTC
CASSLGSGANVLTF
>TRBD2|TRBV20-1|many|TRBJ2-1
TGCAGTGCTAGTCAGCTAGCGGGGGGCCATGAGCAGTTCTTC
CSASQLAGGHEQFF
>TRBD1|TRBV20-1|-|TRBJ1-1
TGCAGTGCTTACAGGGGTAGGAACACTGAAGCTTTCTTT
CSAYRGRNTEAFF
>-|TRBV12-3/TRBV12-4|-|TRBJ1-2
TGTGCCAGCAGCCCTACGGAGGGGAATGGCTACACCTTC
CASSPTEGNGYTF
>-|TRBV20-1|many|TRBJ2-1
TGCAGTGCGGGCGTAAACAATGAGCAGTTCTTC
CSAGVNNEQFF
>-|TRBV7-6|-|TRBJ1-5
TGTGCCAGCAGCCCACGGCGGGGACCCATTAGGAATCAGCCCCAGCATTTT
CASSPRRGPIRNQPQHF
>-|TRBV6-1|few|TRBJ1-2
TGTGTCGCGGGCAGCTATGGCTACACCTTC
CVAGSYGYTF
>TRBD2|TRBV2|many|TRBJ2-1
TGTGCCAGCAAGCGGCTAGCGGGGGGGGACTGGACCTACAATGAGCAGTTCTTC
CASKRLAGGDWTYNEQFF
>TRBD2|TRBV20-1|-|TRBJ2-3
TGCAGTGCTAGACCTGCGGGGGGGCGTCAAGATACGCAGTATTTT
CSARPAGGRQDTQYF
>TRBD1|TRBV20-1|many|TRBJ2-7
TGCAGTGCTATGCCGGGACAGGGTGGAAACGAGCAGTACTTC
CSAMPGQGGNEQYF
>TRBD2|TRBV20-1|many|TRBJ2-2
TGCAGTGCGGGGACTAGCGGGGCCGCCTTTAGGACCGGGGAGCTGTTTTTT
CSAGTSGAAFRTGELFF
>TRBD2|TRBV10-2|-|TRBJ2-3
TGCGCCAGCAGTCCCCCGGGACTAGCGGGGGGATTCCTAACCCACGATACGCAGTATTTT
CASSPPGLAGGFLTHDTQYF
>TRBD2|TRBV20-1|-|TRBJ2-1
TGCAGTGCACCACTAGCGGGGGGGAACAATGAGCAGTTCTTC
CSAPLAGGNNEQFF
>-|TRBV28|many|TRBJ1-3
TGTGCCAGCAGCCAGGCCGAACCTGGAAACACCATATATTTT
CASSQAEPGNTIYF
>TRBD1|TRBV7-6|few|TRBJ2-3
TGTGCCAGCAGCTTACGCGGCAGGGGACAGCCGAGCACAGATACGCAGTATTTT
CASSLRGRGQPSTDTQYF
>-|TRBV10-3|many|TRBJ2-7
TGTGCCACCATACTGGACAGTGTAGACTACGAGCAGTACTTC
CATILDSVDYEQYF
>-|TRBV5-4|-|TRBJ2-2
TGTGCCAGCAGCTGGGGGACACTGAACACCGGGGAGCTGTTTTTT
CASSWGTLNTGELFF
>TRBD2|TRBV7-2|few|TRBJ2-4
TGTGCCAGCAGCCCCGGGGGGAGCACCAAAAACATTCAGTACTTC
CASSPGGSTKNIQYF
>-|TRBV15|many|TRBJ2-3
TGTGCCACCAGCATGACAGATACGCAGTATTTT
CATSMTDTQYF
>TRBD1|TRBV5-6|many|TRBJ2-2
TGTGCCAGCAGCTTGAACCCAGGGGGCTACACCGGGGAGCTGTTTTTT
CASSLNPGGYTGELFF
>-|TRBV11-2|few|TRBJ1-6
TGTGCCAGCAGCTCCAGCCGTCGGACCTATTCACCCCTCCACTTT
CASSSSRRTYSPLHF
>-|TRBV20-1|many|TRBJ2-2
TGCAGTGCTACATTCACCGGGGAGCTGTTTTTT
CSATFTGELFF
>TRBD1|TRBV6-5|many|TRBJ2-3
TGTGCCAGCAGGAGTACAGGGCCAAGGGACAGGGCGCAGTATTTT
CASRSTGPRDRAQYF
>-|TRBV20-1|many|TRBJ2-1
TGCAGTGCTAGGCAGTCAATCCGGGGCGATGAGCAGTTCTTC
CSARQSIRGDEQFF
>-|TRBV5-6|many|TRBJ2-5
TGTGCCAGCAGCACAGGGATAGAGACCCAGTACTTC
CASSTGIETQYF
>TRBD1|TRBV7-3|-|TRBJ2-3
TGTGCCAGCAGCACGACAGGGGGGACAGATACGCAGTATTTT
CASSTTGGTDTQYF
>-|TRBV15|many|TRBJ2-5
TGTGCCACCAGCCGGGAAGAGACCCAGTACTTC
CATSREETQYF
>-|TRBV7-8|many|TRBJ2-7
TGTGCCAGCACGCGAGGGGACGGCTGGGGCTGGGATGGCTACGAGCAGTACTTC
CASTRGDGWGWDGYEQYF
>-|TRBV20-1|-|TRBJ2-2
TGCAGTGCTAGAGATTACCCTAGCGTGAGCGGGGAGCTGTTTTTT
CSARDYPSVSGELFF